One and the same sample provided the 21 T cell receptor beta chains below, sequenced in a study of T cell clonality in common variable immunodeficiency. Using immunoSEQ multiplex PCR, the repertoire was profiled, and TCRdb retains in-frame clones only, with some absent. Observed in the sample are roughly 43,000 clones, none of them singletons. The specimen sequenced was peripheral blood mononuclear cells. The receptors shown here come from a person aged 18 to 70 in good health.

This clone occurred many times. The read comes to an end 3 residues before the CDR3 does, leaving the germline J gene to fill in the end. The V call is TRBV7-1, the J call TRBJ2-3; 8 bases are shared with TRBD2. TRBV7-1 is flagged as an ORF with uncertain function. This CDR3 contains 20 residues. Trimming at V came to 3 bases and at J to 5 bases, leaving 22 bases not matched to a gene. The DNA read from the CDR3 is TGTGCCAGCAGCTCCTTAGGGCGTCTGAGCGGGAGCTTCGATAGAGATACG. It is translated as CASSSLGRLSGSFDRDT. The whole CDR3 is CASSSLGRLSGSFDRDTQYF.

This clone was detected ten times or more. Read coverage stops 3 residues before the CDR3 terminus; the germline J gene supplies the remainder. The J gene is TRBJ1-1, the V gene TRBV4-1; D unresolved. This CDR3 spans 15 amino acids. The germline V gene encodes CDR1 MGHRA and CDR2 YSYEKL. The CDR3: CASSQDLGRRSQAFF. The DNA read from the CDR3 is TGCGCCAGCAGCCAAGATCTGGGCAGGCGATCCCAA.

In this sample, this clone turned up many times. The observed sequence ends 3 residues before the CDR3 terminus, with the missing tail filled in from the germline J gene. The chain links TRBV7-9 to TRBJ1-2; D gene uncertain. Trimming shortened V by 5 bases and J by 4 bases, and 11 bases separated the two germline ends. The CDR3 loop spans 13 amino acids. Germline V gene lookup returns CDR1 SEHNR and CDR2 FQNEAQ (reference sequence). Incomplete CDR3 DNA: TGTGCCAGCAGCCCCGGTGAATTCTATGGC. Translation: CASSPGEFYG. The whole CDR3 reads CASSPGEFYGYTF.

This clone has at least ten counts. CDR3 protein: CARNPGGPGYTF. The part of the CDR3 DNA that was read is TGTGCCAGGAACCCAGGGGGCCCCGGC. This sequence joins TRBV2 and TRBJ1-2, with 8 bases matching TRBD1. The sequence runs out 3 residues before the end of the CDR3; the remainder is reconstructed from the germline J gene. Germline values: CDR1 SNHLY, CDR2 FYNNEI. This CDR3 region has 12 residues. Using reference TRBV2 and TRBJ1-2 for the parts outside the CDR3, the full variable domain is EPEVTQTPSHQVTQMGQEVILRCVPISNHLYFYWYRQILGQKVEFLVSFYNNEISEKSEIFDDQFSVERPDGSNFTLKIRSTKLEDSAMYFCARNPGGPGYTFGSGTRLTVV.

In its sample, this clone was seen many times. The covered CDR3 bases are TGCAGCGTTGCAGGACAGTCCGGAAACTACGAG. This translates into CSVAGQSGNYE. The whole CDR3 reads CSVAGQSGNYEQYF. The chain joins TRBV29-1 to TRBJ2-7, with D tentatively TRBD1 (6 bases). With the read ending 3 residues before the CDR3 end, the germline J gene is used to fill in that end. Trimming removed 4 bases from V and 3 bases from J, with 16 bases in between. This CDR3 is built from 14 residues. The germline V gene encodes CDR1 SQVTM and CDR2 ANQGSEA.

This clone has ten or more counts. This CDR3 reads CASRSLRGANVLTF. CDR3 bases read: TGTGCCAGCAGGTCCTTGAGGGGGGCCAACGTC. This sequence joins TRBV6-2 or TRBV6-3 and TRBJ2-6; D gene uncertain. The read ends 3 residues before the CDR3 terminus; that terminus is restored from the germline J gene. CDR3 length equals 14 residues. Trimming removed 6 bases from V and 4 bases from J, with 10 bases in between. Germline V CDR1 and CDR2: MNHEY, SVGEGT.

This clone came up many times. The read halts 3 residues ahead of the CDR3 end, with the missing end drawn from the germline J gene. The rearrangement uses TRBV4-1 and TRBJ1-2; 9 nucleotides align to TRBD1. Per the germline V gene, CDR1 is MGHRA and CDR2 is YSYEKL. After removal of 4 bases from V and 0 bases from J, the junction contained 12 bases not matched to a gene. CDR3 length: 18 amino acids. CDR3 residues: CASSPTGTGLSANYGYTF. The sequenced CDR3 bases are TGCGCCAGCAGCCCCACCGGGACAGGGTTGTCAGCTAACTATGGC.

This clone was observed at least ten times. Read sequence stops 3 residues before the CDR3 end, and the germline J gene provides the missing end. The rearrangement joins TRBV20-1 to TRBJ1-6; D uncertain. The CDR3 consists of 15 residues. Trimming removed 3 bases from V and 11 bases from J, with 20 bases in between. CDR1 DFQATT and CDR2 SNEGSKA come from the germline V gene (reference sequence). CDR3 bases read: TGCAGTGCTAGGGATGGCGGATCTACCGTCACACCC. It codes for CSARDGGSTVTP. The full CDR3 reads CSARDGGSTVTPLHF.

This clone showed up many times. Sequencing ends 3 residues short of the CDR3 end; the germline J gene provides the rest. This chain uses TRBV19 with TRBJ2-1; the D gene is possibly TRBD1 (6 bases). Germline CDR1 LNHDA, CDR2 SQIVND (reference sequence). The CDR3 contains 15 residues. Trimming shortened V by 3 bases and J by 2 bases, and 11 bases separated the two germline ends. CDR3 amino acids: CASSMDRGPYNEQFF. The sequenced part of the CDR3 DNA is TGTGCCAGTAGTATGGACAGAGGACCCTACAATGAG.

This clone was counted many times. The DNA ends 3 residues before the CDR3 does, and the rest of the CDR3 is filled in from the germline J gene. The chain is built from TRBV29-1 and TRBJ1-2; the D gene is possibly TRBD1 (5 bases). The CDR3 consists of 12 residues. Between the trimmed V and J ends, which lost 8 bases and 6 bases, there was a span of 16 bases. Germline V gene sequence: CDR1 SQVTM, CDR2 ANQGSEA. The CDR3 loop reads CSSDQGAHGYTF. The DNA read from the CDR3 is TGCAGCTCCGATCAGGGCGCCCATGGC.

There are many counts of this clone. The sequenced fragment ends 3 residues before the CDR3 boundary, so the rest is inferred from the germline J gene. The gene calls are TRBV6-8 and TRBJ2-4; 9 bases fit TRBD1. The CDR3 is 15 amino acids. The germline V gene has CDR1 MNHGY and CDR2 SAAAGT. After removal of 9 bases from V and 2 bases from J, the junction contained 8 bases not matched to a gene. The CDR3 DNA, read in part, is TGTGCCAGAAAGTACAGGGGGCAAACCAAAAACATT. Translated: CARKYRGQTKNI. The complete CDR3 reads CARKYRGQTKNIQYF.

This clone came up many times. From the germline J gene comes the end of the CDR3, since the read stops 3 residues before it. The V and J genes are TRBV6-2 or TRBV6-3 and TRBJ2-1, with D unresolved. V lost 5 bases and J lost 3, with 8 bases in between. This CDR3 has 13 amino acids. Germline-derived CDR1 and CDR2 are MNHEY and SVGEGT. CDR3 DNA (partial): TGTGCCAGCAGTACCCGCGACTACAATGAG. It encodes CASSTRDYNE. The CDR3 in full is CASSTRDYNEQFF.

This clone was recorded many times. With the read ending 3 residues before the CDR3 end, the germline J gene is used to fill in that end. V and J are TRBV30 and TRBJ1-6; D unresolved. Germline V gives CDR1 GTSNPN, CDR2 SVGIG (reference sequence). Deletions cut 3 bases from V and 0 bases from J, with 12 bases between. The CDR3 runs to 16 residues. Partial CDR3 DNA: TGTGCCTGGAGCTCAGGAGGCTACTCCTATAATTCACCC. This translates into CAWSSGGYSYNSP. The complete CDR3 sequence is CAWSSGGYSYNSPLHF.

In this sample, this clone turned up many times. The read gets to within 3 residues of the CDR3 end, and the germline J gene fills in the rest. The V gene is TRBV6-1, the J gene TRBJ1-4, with D perhaps TRBD1 (5 bases). V was clipped by 4 bases and J by 7 bases, with 13 bases between them. The CDR3 covers 14 residues. Germline V gene data show CDR1 as MNHNS and CDR2 as SASEGT. The CDR3 region is CASSVGAAGEKLFF. The sequenced part of the CDR3 DNA is TGTGCCAGCAGTGTTGGGGCAGCGGGTGAAAAA.

This clone was counted a few times. The read terminates 3 residues before the CDR3 end, so the remaining end is supplied by the germline J gene. The V call is TRBV2, the J call TRBJ1-5; the D gene is possibly TRBD1 (5 bases). This CDR3 is built from 14 residues. Trimming cost V 9 bases and J 4 bases, with 16 bases left between them. CDR1 and CDR2 (germline): SNHLY, FYNNEI. The sequenced part of the CDR3 DNA is TGTGCCAGTGGGGCAGAGGCAGGGAATCAGCCC. This translates into CASGAEAGNQP. The entire CDR3 sequence reads CASGAEAGNQPQHF.

The sample holds many counts of this clone. The observed sequence ends 3 residues before the CDR3 terminus, with the missing tail filled in from the germline J gene. The rearrangement links TRBV4-2 to TRBJ1-2, with 7 bases that match TRBD1. V lost 0 bases to trimming and J lost 6 bases; unmatched junction nucleotides: 10. CDR3 length equals 16 residues. Germline loops: CDR1 LGHNA, CDR2 YNFKEQ. This CDR3 reads CASSQDLTGYENGYTF. CDR3 DNA (partial): TGTGCCAGCAGCCAAGATCTGACAGGGTATGAGAATGGC.

This clone was observed many times. The read ends 3 residues before the CDR3 terminus; that terminus is restored from the germline J gene. V is TRBV10-3 and J is TRBJ2-1, with 14 bases lining up with TRBD2. CDR3 length: 16 residues. After removal of 1 base from V and 8 bases from J, the junction contained 4 bases not matched to a gene. The V gene's germline CDR1 is ENHRY and CDR2 SYGVKD. CDR3 region: CAISELTSGGAYEQFF. CDR3 DNA (partial): TGTGCCATCAGTGAGTTGACTAGCGGGGGGGCGTATGAG.

This clone was found many times. With the read ending 3 residues before the CDR3 end, the germline J gene is used to fill in that end. The rearrangement joins TRBV28 to TRBJ1-1; 9 nucleotides line up with TRBD1. The CDR3 runs to 16 residues. Germline CDR1 is MDHEN and CDR2 is SYDVKM. J was trimmed by 1 base and V by 3 bases; bases with no gene match: 6. The DNA read from the CDR3 is TGTGCCAGCAGTTTGACCCCGGGACAGGGGAACACTGAA. Translating gives CASSLTPGQGNTE. The whole CDR3 sequence reads CASSLTPGQGNTEAFF.

This clone was counted many times. The CDR3 end falls 3 residues outside the read, so it is completed with the germline J gene. The chain links TRBV20-1 to TRBJ2-7; 8 nucleotides line up with TRBD2. J gave up 3 bases and V 5 bases, and 6 bases lay outside the gene matches. CDR3 length: 13 residues. Germline V gene data show CDR1 as DFQATT and CDR2 as SNEGSKA (reference sequence). CDR3 in amino acids: CSARSGGIYEQYF. The covered CDR3 bases are TGCAGTGCTCGCTCGGGGGGGATCTACGAG.

This clone was observed at least ten times. With the read ending 3 residues before the CDR3 end, the germline J gene is used to fill in that end. The rearrangement joins TRBV5-1 to TRBJ2-1, with a weak D call TRBD2 (5 bases). Between the trimmed V and J ends, which lost 0 bases and 0 bases, there was a span of 16 bases. The germline gives CDR1 SGHRS, CDR2 YFSETQ. This CDR3 spans 18 amino acids. The CDR3: CASSLGLRTFSSYNEQFF. The covered CDR3 bases are TGCGCCAGCAGCTTGGGGCTTAGGACTTTCAGCTCCTACAATGAG.

This clone was counted ten times or more. The read terminates 3 residues ahead of where the CDR3 ends, so the germline J gene completes it. V and J are TRBV19 and TRBJ1-1, with TRBD1 matching over 8 bases. The CDR3 sequence is 14 residues long. After removal of 5 bases from V and 6 bases from J, the junction contained 8 bases not matched to a gene. The germline gives CDR1 LNHDA, CDR2 SQIVND (reference sequence). The CDR3 DNA, read in part, is TGTGCCAGTAGTCCTGGACAGGGTTTCTCTGAA. Amino acid sequence: CASSPGQGFSE. The complete CDR3 reads CASSPGQGFSEAFF.